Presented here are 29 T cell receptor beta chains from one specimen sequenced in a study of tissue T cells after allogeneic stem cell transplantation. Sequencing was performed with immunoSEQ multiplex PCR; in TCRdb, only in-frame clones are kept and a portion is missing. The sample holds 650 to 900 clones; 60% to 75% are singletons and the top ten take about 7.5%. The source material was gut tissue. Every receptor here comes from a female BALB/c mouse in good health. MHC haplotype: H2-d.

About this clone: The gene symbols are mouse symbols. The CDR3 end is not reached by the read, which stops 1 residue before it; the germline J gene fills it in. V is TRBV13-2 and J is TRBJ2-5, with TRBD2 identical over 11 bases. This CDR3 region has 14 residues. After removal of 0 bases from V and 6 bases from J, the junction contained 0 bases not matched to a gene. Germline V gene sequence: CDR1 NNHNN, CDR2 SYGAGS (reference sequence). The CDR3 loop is CASGDGLGGDTQYF. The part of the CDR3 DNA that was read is TGTGCCAGCGGTGATGGACTGGGGGGGGACACCCAGTAC.

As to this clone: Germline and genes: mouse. CDR3 sequence reads: CASGDATSQNTLYF. The sequenced part of the CDR3 DNA is TGTGCCAGCGGTGATGCCACAAGTCAAAACACCTTGTAC. V gene TRBV13-2 combines with J gene TRBJ2-4, with D unresolved. The DNA ends 1 residue before the CDR3 does, and the rest of the CDR3 is filled in from the germline J gene. CDR3 size: 14 residues. Between the trimmed V and J ends, which lost 0 bases and 0 bases, there was a span of 5 bases. From germline, CDR1 is NNHNN and CDR2 SYGAGS (reference sequence).

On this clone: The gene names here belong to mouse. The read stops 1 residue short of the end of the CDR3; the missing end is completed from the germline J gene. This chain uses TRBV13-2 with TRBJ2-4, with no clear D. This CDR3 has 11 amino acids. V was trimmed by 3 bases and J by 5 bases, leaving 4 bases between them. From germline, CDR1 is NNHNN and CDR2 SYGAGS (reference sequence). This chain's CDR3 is CASGAGNTLYF. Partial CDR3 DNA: TGTGCCAGCGGTGCGGGAAACACCTTGTAC.

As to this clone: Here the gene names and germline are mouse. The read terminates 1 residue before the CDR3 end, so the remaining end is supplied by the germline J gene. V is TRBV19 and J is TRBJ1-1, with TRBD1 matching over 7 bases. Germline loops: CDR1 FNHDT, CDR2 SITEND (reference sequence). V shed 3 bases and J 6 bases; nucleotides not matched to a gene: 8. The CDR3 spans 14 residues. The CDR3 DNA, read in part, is TGTGCCAGCAGTAGGACAGGCAGGAGGGCAGAAGTCTTC. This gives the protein CASSRTGRRAEVF. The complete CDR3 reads CASSRTGRRAEVFF.

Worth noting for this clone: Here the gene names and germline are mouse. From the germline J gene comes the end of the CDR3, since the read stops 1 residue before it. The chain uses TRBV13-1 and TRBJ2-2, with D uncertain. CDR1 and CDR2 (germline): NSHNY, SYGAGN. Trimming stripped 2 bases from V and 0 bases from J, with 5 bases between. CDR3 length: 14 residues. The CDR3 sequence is CASSEQANTGQLYF. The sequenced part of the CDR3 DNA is TGTGCCAGCAGTGAGCAGGCAAACACCGGGCAGCTCTAC.

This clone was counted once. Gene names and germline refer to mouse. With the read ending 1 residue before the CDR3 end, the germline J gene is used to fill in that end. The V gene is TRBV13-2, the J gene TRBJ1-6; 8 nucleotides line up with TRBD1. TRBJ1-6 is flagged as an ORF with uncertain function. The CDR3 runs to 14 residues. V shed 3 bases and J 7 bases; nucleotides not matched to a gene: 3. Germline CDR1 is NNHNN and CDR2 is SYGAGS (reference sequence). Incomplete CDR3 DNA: TGTGCCAGCGGTGTCAGGGGGCGAAATTCGCCCCTCTAC. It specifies CASGVRGRNSPLY. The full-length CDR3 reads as CASGVRGRNSPLYF.

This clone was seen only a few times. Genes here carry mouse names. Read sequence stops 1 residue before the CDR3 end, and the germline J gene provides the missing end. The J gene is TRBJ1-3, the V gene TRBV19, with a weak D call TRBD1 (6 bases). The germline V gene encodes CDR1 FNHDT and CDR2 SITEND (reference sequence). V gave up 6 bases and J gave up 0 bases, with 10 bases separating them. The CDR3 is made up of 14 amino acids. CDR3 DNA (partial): TGTGCCAGCACCAGGGACAATTCTGGAAATACGCTCTAT. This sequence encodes CASTRDNSGNTLY. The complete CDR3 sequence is CASTRDNSGNTLYF.

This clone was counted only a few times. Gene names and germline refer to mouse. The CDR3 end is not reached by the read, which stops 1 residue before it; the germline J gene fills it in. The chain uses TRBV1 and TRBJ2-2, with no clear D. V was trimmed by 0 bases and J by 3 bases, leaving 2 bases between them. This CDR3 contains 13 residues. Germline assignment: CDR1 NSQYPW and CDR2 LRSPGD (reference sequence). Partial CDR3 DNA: TGCACCTGCAGTGCAGAAGACACCGGGCAGCTCTAC. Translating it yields CTCSAEDTGQLY. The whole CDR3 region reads CTCSAEDTGQLYF.

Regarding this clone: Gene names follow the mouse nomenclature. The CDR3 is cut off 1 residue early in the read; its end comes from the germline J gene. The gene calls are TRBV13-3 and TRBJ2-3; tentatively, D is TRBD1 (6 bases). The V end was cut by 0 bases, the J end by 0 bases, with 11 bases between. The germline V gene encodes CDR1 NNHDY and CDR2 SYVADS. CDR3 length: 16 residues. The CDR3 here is CASSDAGESSAETLYF. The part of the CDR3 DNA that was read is TGTGCCAGCAGTGATGCAGGGGAATCTAGTGCAGAAACGCTGTAT.

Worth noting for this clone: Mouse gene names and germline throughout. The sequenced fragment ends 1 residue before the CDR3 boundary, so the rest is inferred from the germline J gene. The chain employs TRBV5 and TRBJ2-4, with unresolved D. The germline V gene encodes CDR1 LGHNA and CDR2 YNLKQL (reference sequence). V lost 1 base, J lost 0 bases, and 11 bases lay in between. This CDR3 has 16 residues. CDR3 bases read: TGTGCCAGCAGCCAAGCCCCCCCGCCTAGTCAAAACACCTTGTAC. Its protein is CASSQAPPPSQNTLY. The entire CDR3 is CASSQAPPPSQNTLYF.

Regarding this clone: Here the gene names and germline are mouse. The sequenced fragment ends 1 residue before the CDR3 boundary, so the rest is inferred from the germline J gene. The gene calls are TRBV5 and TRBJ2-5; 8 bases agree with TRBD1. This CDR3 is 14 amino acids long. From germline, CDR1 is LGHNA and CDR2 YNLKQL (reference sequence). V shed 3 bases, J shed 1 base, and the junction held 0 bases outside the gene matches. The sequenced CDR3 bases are TGTGCCAGCAGCCAGACAGGGGACCAAGACACCCAGTAC. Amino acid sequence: CASSQTGDQDTQY. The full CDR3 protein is CASSQTGDQDTQYF.

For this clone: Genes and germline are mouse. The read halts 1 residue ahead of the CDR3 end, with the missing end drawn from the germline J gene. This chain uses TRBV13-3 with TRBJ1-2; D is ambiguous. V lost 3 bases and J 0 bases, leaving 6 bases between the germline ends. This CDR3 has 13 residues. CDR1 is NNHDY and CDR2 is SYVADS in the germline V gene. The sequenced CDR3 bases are TGTGCCAGCAGTGGACAAGCAAACTCCGACTACACC. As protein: CASSGQANSDYT. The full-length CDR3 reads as CASSGQANSDYTF.

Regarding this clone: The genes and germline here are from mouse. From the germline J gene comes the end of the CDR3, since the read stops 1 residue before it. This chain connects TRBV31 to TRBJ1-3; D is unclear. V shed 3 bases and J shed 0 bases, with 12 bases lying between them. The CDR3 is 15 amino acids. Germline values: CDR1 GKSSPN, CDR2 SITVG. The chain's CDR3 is CAWSLETSSGNTLYF. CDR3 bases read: TGTGCCTGGAGCCTCGAGACATCTTCTGGAAATACGCTCTAT. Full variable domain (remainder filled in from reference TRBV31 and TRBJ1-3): AQTIHQWPVAEIKAVGSPLSLGCTIKGKSSPNLYWYWQATGGTLQQLFYSITVGQVESVVQLNLSASRPKDDQFILSTEKLLLSHSGFYLCAWSLETSSGNTLYFGEGSRLIVV.

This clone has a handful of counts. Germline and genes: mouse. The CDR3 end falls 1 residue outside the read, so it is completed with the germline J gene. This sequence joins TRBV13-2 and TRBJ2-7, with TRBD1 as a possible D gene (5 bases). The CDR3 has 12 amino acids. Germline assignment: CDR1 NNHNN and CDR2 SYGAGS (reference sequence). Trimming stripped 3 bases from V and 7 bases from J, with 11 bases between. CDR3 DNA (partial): TGTGCCAGCGGTGTCTTCAGGGTCGAACAGTAC. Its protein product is CASGVFRVEQY. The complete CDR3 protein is CASGVFRVEQYF.

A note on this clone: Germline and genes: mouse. The CDR3 loop is CGASVQGGERLFF. The sequenced CDR3 bases are TGTGGTGCTAGTGTACAGGGGGGCGAAAGATTATTT. The rearrangement joins TRBV20 to TRBJ1-4; TRBD1 agrees at 8 bases. Read sequence stops 1 residue before the CDR3 end, and the germline J gene provides the missing end. V was clipped by 3 bases and J by 7 bases; unmatched bases: 4. Germline CDR1 reads GFQATS; CDR2 reads STVNSAI. The CDR3 covers 13 residues.

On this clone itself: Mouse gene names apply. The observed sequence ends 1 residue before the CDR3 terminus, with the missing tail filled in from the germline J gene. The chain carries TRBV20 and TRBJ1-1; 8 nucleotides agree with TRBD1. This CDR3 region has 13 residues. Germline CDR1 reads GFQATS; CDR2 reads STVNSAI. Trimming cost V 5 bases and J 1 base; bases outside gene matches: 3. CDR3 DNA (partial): TGTGGTGCTTCCGGGACAGGGAACACAGAAGTCTTC. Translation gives CGASGTGNTEVF. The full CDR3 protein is CGASGTGNTEVFF.

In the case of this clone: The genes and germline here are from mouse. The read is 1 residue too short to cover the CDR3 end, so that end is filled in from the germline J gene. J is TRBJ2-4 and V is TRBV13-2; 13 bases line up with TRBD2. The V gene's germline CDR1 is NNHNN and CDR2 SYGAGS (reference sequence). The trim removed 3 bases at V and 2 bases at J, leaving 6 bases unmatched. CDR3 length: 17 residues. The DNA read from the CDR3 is TGTGCCAGCGGTGTGCGGGACTGGGGGGGATATCAAAACACCTTGTAC. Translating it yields CASGVRDWGGYQNTLY. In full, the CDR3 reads CASGVRDWGGYQNTLYF.

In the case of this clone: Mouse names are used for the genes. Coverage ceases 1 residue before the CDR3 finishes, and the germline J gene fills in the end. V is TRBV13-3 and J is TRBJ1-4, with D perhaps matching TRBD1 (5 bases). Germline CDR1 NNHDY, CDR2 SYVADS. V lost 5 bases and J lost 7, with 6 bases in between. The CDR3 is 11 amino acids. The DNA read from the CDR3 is TGTGCCAGCAGGCAGGGCGAAAGATTATTT. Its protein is CASRQGERLF. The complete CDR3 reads CASRQGERLFF. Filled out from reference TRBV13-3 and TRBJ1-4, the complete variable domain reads EAAVTQSPRSKVAVTGGKVTLSCHQTNNHDYMYWYRQDTGHGLRLIHYSYVADSTEKGDIPDGYKASRPSQENFSLILELASLSQTAVYFCASRQGERLFFGHGTKLSVL.

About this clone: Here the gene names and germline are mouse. The sequenced CDR3 bases are TGTGCTAGCAGTACTCGGGACAGGGGGAGCTCCTATGAACAGTAC. It specifies CASSTRDRGSSYEQY. The whole CDR3 sequence is CASSTRDRGSSYEQYF. The rearrangement links TRBV17 to TRBJ2-7; TRBD1 aligns across 11 bases. The read terminates 1 residue before the CDR3 end, so the remaining end is supplied by the germline J gene. Per germline, CDR1 MNHDT and CDR2 YYDKIL. V dropped 4 bases and J dropped 0; count of bases not matched to a gene: 5. The CDR3 length is 16 residues.

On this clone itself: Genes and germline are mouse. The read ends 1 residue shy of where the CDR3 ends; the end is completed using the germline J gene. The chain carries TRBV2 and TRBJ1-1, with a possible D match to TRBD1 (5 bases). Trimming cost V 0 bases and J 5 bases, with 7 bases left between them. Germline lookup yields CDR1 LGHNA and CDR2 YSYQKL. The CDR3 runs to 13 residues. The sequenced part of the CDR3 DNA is TGTGCCAGCAGCCAAGATGGGGGGACAGAAGTCTTC. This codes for CASSQDGGTEVF. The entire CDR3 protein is CASSQDGGTEVFF.

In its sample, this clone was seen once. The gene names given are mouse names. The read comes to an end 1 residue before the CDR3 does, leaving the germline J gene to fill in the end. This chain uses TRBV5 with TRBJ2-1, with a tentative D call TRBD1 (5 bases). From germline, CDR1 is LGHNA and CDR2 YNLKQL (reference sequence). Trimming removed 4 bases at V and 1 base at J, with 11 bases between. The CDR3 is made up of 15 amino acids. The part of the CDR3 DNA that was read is TGTGCCAGCAGCCCCCCTCAGGGAAACTATGCTGAGCAGTTC. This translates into CASSPPQGNYAEQF. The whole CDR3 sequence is CASSPPQGNYAEQFF.

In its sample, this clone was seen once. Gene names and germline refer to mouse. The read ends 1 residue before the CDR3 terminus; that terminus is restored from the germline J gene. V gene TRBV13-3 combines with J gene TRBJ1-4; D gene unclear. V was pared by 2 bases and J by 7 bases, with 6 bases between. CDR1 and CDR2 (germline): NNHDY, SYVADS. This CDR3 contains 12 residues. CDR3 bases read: TGTGCCAGCAGTGAGGAGGCCGAAAGATTATTT. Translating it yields CASSEEAERLF. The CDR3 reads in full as CASSEEAERLFF.

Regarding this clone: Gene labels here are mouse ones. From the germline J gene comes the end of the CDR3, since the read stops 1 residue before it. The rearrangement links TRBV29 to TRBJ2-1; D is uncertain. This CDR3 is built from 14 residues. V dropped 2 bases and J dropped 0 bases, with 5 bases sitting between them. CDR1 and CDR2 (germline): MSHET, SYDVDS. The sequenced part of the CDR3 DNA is TGTGCTAGCAGTTTAGCTCATAACTATGCTGAGCAGTTC. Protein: CASSLAHNYAEQF. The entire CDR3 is CASSLAHNYAEQFF.

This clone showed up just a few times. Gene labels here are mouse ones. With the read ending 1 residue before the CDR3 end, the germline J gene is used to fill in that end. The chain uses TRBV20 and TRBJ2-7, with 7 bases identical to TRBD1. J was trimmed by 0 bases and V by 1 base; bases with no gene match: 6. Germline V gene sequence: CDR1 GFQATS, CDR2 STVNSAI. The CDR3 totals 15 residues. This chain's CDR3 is CGARGPGQPSYEQYF. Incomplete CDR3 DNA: TGTGGTGCTAGGGGTCCGGGACAGCCCTCCTATGAACAGTAC.

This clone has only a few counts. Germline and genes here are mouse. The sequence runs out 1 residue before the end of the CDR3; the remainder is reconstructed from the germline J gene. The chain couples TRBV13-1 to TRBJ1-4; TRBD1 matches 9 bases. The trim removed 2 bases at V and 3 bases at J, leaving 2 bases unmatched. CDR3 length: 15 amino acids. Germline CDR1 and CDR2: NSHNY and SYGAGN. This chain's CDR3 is CASSEQGAANERLFF. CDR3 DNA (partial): TGTGCCAGCAGTGAACAGGGGGCGGCCAACGAAAGATTATTT.

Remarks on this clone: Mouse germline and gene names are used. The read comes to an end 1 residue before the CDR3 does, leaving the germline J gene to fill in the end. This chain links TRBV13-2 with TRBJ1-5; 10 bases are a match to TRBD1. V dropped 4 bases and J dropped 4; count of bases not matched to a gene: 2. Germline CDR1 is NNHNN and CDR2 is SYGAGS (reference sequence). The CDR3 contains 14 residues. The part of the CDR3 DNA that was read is TGTGCCAGCGGTAGGACAGGGGGGAACCAGGCTCCGCTT. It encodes CASGRTGGNQAPL. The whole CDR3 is CASGRTGGNQAPLF.

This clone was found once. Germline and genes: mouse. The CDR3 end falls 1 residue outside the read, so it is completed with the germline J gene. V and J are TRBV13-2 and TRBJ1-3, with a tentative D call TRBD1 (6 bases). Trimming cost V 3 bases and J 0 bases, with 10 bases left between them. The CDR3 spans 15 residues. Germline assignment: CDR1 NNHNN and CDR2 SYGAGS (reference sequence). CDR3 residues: CASGAGHYSGNTLYF. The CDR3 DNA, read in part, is TGTGCCAGCGGTGCGGGACATTATTCTGGAAATACGCTCTAT.

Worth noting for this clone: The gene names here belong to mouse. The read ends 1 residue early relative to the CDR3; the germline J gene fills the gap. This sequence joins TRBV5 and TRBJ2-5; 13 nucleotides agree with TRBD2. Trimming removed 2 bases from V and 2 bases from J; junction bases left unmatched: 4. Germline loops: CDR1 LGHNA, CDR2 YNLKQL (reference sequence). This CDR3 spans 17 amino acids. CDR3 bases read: TGTGCCAGCAGCCAAAGGACTGGGGGGGCGGGCCAAGACACCCAGTAC. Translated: CASSQRTGGAGQDTQY. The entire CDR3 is CASSQRTGGAGQDTQYF.

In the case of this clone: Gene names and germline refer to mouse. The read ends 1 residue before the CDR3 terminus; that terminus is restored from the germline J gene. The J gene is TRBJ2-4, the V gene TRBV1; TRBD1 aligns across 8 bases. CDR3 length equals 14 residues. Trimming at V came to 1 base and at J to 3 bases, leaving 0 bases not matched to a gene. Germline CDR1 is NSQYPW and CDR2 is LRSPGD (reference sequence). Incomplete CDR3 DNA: TGCACCTGCAGTGCAGCAGGGGGCCAAAACACCTTGTAC. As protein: CTCSAAGGQNTLY. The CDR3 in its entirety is CTCSAAGGQNTLYF.